The 10 T cell receptor beta chains below were found in one sample sequenced in a study of CD8+CD57+ T cells in acquired aplastic anemia. Flow cytometry had shown expanded CD8+CD57+ cells in the patients chosen for sequencing. Genomic DNA served as template for TCR beta VDJ and CDR3 profiling. Via MiXCR, TCRdb re-called the reads, giving one row per CDR3 protein. The sample has 100,000 to 150,000 distinct CDR3 sequences, 30% to 45% seen once; the top ten hold over 2%. Sequenced sample: sorted CD4+, CD8+, or CD8+CD57+ T cells (not recorded which) from PBMCs. Every receptor here comes from a human donor with aplastic anemia.

V usage is TRBV20-1 and J usage is TRBJ2-1, with 12 bases lining up with TRBD2. Germline trimming cut 5 bases from V and 6 bases from J; bases unmatched to any gene: 5. There are 14 residues in the CDR3. Germline V CDR1 and CDR2: DFQATT, SNEGSKA (reference sequence). The CDR3, as DNA: TGCAGTGCTGCGACTAGCGGGGGATCCAATGAGCAGTTCTTC. The encoded protein is CSAATSGGSNEQFF.

This clonotype was recorded a few times. The chain recombines TRBV29-1 with TRBJ2-2; TRBD2 matches at 8 bases. V was pared by 4 bases and J by 3 bases, with 4 bases of the junction left unmatched. Per the germline V gene, CDR1 is SQVTM and CDR2 is ANQGSEA. The CDR3 has 14 residues. The CDR3 bases are TGCAGCGTTGGTCGGGGGGGGGACACCGGGGAGCTGTTTTTT. Translated: CSVGRGGDTGELFF.

This clonotype was counted many times. The chain employs TRBV4-3 and TRBJ2-7; D not resolved. V shed 0 bases and J shed 5 bases, with 8 bases lying between them. The CDR3 spans 13 residues. The germline V gene encodes CDR1 LGHNA and CDR2 YSLEER. The CDR3 DNA reads as TGCGCCAGCAGCCAAGACTACTGGGACGAGCAGTACTTC. Translation gives CASSQDYWDEQYF.

On this clonotype itself: A much larger clone is a single base away; this may be a read error. The chain links TRBV20-1 to TRBJ1-1; no clear D gene. The CDR3 extends over 14 amino acids. Germline-derived CDR1 and CDR2 are DFQATT and SNEGSKA (reference sequence). Between the trimmed V and J ends, which lost 2 bases and 5 bases, there was a span of 15 bases. The CDR3 region has the DNA TGCAGTGCTAGATTTCGGGAGGCTCGGACTGAAGCTTTCTTT. Protein: CSARFREARTEAFF.

The genes are TRBV10-3 and TRBJ1-1; D remains ambiguous. The V end was cut by 3 bases, the J end by 12 bases, with 14 bases between. The CDR3 length is 12 residues. The germline CDR1 and CDR2 sequences are ENHRY and SYGVKD. CDR3 amino acids: CAISDLGFETFF. The DNA of the CDR3 is TGTGCCATCAGTGATTTGGGATTTGAGACTTTCTTT.

This clonotype was found many times. The chain employs TRBV19 and TRBJ1-5; TRBD1 aligns across 8 bases. CDR1 LNHDA and CDR2 SQIVND come from the germline V gene (reference sequence). The J segment lost 3 bases and the V segment lost 6 bases, leaving 10 bases of the junction unmatched. The CDR3 extends over 16 amino acids. The CDR3 protein is CASSPRTGPHNQPQHF. The CDR3 DNA is TGTGCCAGTAGCCCTAGGACAGGGCCCCACAATCAGCCCCAGCATTTT.

To note about this clonotype: This could be a read error, since a much larger clone is one nucleotide away. The chain recombines TRBV19 with TRBJ2-3, with TRBD1 matching over 9 bases. The CDR3 runs 15 residues. The germline CDR1 and CDR2 sequences are LNHDA and SQIVND (reference sequence). Here the CDR3 reads CASSPGQGNTDTRYF. The DNA of the CDR3 is TGTGCCAGCAGCCCTGGACAGGGGAACACAGATACGCGGTATTTT.

In this sample, this clonotype turned up a few times. This may stem from a read error, because a much larger clone lies one nucleotide away. The rearrangement joins TRBV14 to TRBJ2-3; TRBD2 matches at 13 bases. The CDR3 has 18 residues. V shed 1 base, J shed 7 bases, and the junction held 11 bases outside the gene matches. Germline loops: CDR1 SGHDN, CDR2 FVKESK. CDR3 residues: CASSQGRREGLAGYTQYF. The CDR3 DNA is TGTGCCAGCAGCCAAGGTCGAAGGGAGGGACTAGCGGGGTATACGCAGTATTTT.

This clonotype has at least ten counts. The chain employs TRBV30 and TRBJ1-6; TRBD1 matches at 9 bases. CDR3 length: 14 amino acids. The V segment lost 3 bases and the J segment 11 bases; nucleotides outside the gene matches: 8. Germline assignment: CDR1 GTSNPN and CDR2 SVGIG (reference sequence). CDR3 region: CAWRPDRGMTPLHF. In nucleotides, the CDR3 is TGTGCCTGGAGGCCGGACAGGGGAATGACACCCCTCCACTTT.

This sequence joins TRBV10-2 and TRBJ2-3; 7 bases are a match to TRBD1. CDR3 length equals 14 residues. Germline V CDR1 and CDR2: WSHSY, SAAADI. V was pared by 8 bases and J by 2 bases, with 7 bases of the junction left unmatched. The CDR3 DNA follows: TGCGCCAGCCTTCGAGGGGGCCCCACAGATACGCAGTATTTT. Translated, it gives CASLRGGPTDTQYF.